This T cell receptor beta chain was captured by sequencing in a study of T cells in Graves' hyperthyroidism and ophthalmopathy. Amplified TCR beta CDR3 regions came from RNA transcripts. HTBI primers drove first-round RT-PCR of the TCR CDR3. TCRdb reanalysed the multiplex PCR reads using MiXCR and keeps one entry per CDR3 protein. The sample comprises 350,000 to 450,000 distinct CDR3 sequences, approximately 14% of which are singletons, and approximately 9.9% rests with the top ten. Germline V lookup: CDR1 SEHNR, CDR2 FQNEAQ (reference sequence). The CDR3 contains 16 residues. V was shortened by 1 base and J by 6 bases, with 16 bases between the two germline ends.

The chain employs TRBV7-9 and TRBJ1-5, with D possibly TRBD1 on 5 matching bases. The origin of this receptor is a woman aged 55-69 years with Graves' hyperthyroidism. The sequencing sample was made of blood. The chain's CDR3 is CASSLVGRQGGQPQHF. CDR3 nucleotide sequence: TGTGCCAGCAGCTTAGTCGGCCGTCAGGGAGGTCAGCCCCAGCATTTT.